This T cell receptor (beta chain) stems from a study of cytomegalovirus exposure and HLA in healthy donors (dated by TCRdb to between 2016 and 2019). Broadly, across the study: An earlier analysis of approximately 640 of the donors reported more than 250 Gb of sequence data and roughly 100 million unique TCR beta sequences from 150 million to 200 million T cells. Roughly 300 gigabases of sequencing data and tens of millions of unique TCR sequences made up an early release that covered nearly 650 HLA-typed donors. The genetic ancestry cluster associated with self-reported Caucasian donors included about four fifths of the 350 to 500 genotyped donors. The study aimed to test whether cataloging public T cell receptors could reveal signatures of past pathogen exposure. The T cell repertoires of 666 subjects were profiled by immunosequencing and related to cytomegalovirus serostatus. Along with the 666-subject first cohort, a separate validation cohort of some 130 different subjects was used. To predict cytomegalovirus infection status, the study brought together high-throughput TCR immunosequencing, statistical association of individual TCRs with disease status, and machine learning. In a later analysis, previously published TCR beta repertoires from about 670 donors were re-analyzed and high-resolution HLA genotyping was added so that TCR occurrence patterns could be studied. In the later analysis, no new phenotypic data were used to find candidate immune exposures; instead, reliance was placed on TCR beta sequences and their occurrence across donors. In an earlier analysis of over 550 of the donors, high-throughput TCR beta sequencing was used to judge whether each TCR beta V gene segment behaved as functional or pseudogenic. Donor age, sex, ethnicity and CMV serostatus were collected together with the repertoire data. In a later genetic analysis, genome-wide SNP genotypes for about three fifths of the roughly 670 donors were used, and that subset was treated as a discovery cohort. Every discovery cohort repertoire had been produced on one sequencing platform. Class I and class II HLA loci were covered by the typing at four-digit resolution. Typing coverage differed by locus: A, B, C, DRB1 and DQB1 were typed in roughly 620-630 donors, DQA1 in about 510, DPA1 in approximately 610, and DPB1 in roughly 470. Five DR-DQ haplotypes were treated as single units for association and clustering because of strong linkage in the cohort. Across 300 to 400 genotyped donors of the cohort, an average of about 220,000 unique TCR beta nucleotide sequences per donor were sequenced, and roughly 17% of those sequences were non-productive. The full study reports these points: Several of the top co-occurrence clusters appeared to be linked to parvovirus B19, influenza, CMV and Epstein-Barr virus, according to a later analysis. Across donors, most TCR sequences were observed very rarely, whereas some public TCRs were present in many individuals. In a later analysis, HLA-associated TCR beta chains showed more clonal expansion and lower generation probabilities than non-associated chains that were equally common. Because HLA typing was missing for some donors at each locus, association tests included only the typed subset. An association between a missense DCLRE1C variant and V-gene and J-gene trimming of TCR beta chains was found in a later genetic analysis and replicated in an independent cohort. Assigning TCR associations to individual alleles was difficult when HLA alleles, especially DR and DQ, strongly co-occurred. The study listed 150 to 200 TCR beta chains as associated with cytomegalovirus. According to a later analysis, most CMV-associated TCR beta chains appeared to be HLA-restricted, and the HLA associations seemed to be driven largely by CMV exposure. Specific HLA alleles were associated with more than 15,000 TCR beta sequences at a false discovery rate of 0.05 in a later analysis. A further reported finding was that TCR beta sequences accurately predicted the HLA-A and HLA-B alleles for most subjects in the first cohort. A cluster of highly shared sequence variants was judged likely to be a technical artifact of the sequencing pipeline. This cohort had only TCR beta chains sequenced, and the lack of alpha or paired-chain data limited which features could be detected. A later analysis found that TCR association rates varied across HLA loci, with DRB1 alleles showing the most associated TCRs and HLA-C alleles the fewest. Compared with the roughly 670-donor mean, donors in an Asian-associated ancestry cluster had fewer N-insertions in productive TCRs, according to a later genetic analysis. According to the authors, the approach could potentially be generalized to other disease states and immunological phenotypes. Because counts were too low, seventeen rarely observed V segments, including chromosome 9 orphons, were excluded from the earlier analysis of several hundred of the donors. In an earlier analysis of about 600 of the donors, most TCR beta V segments appeared in productive rearrangements about 87% or about 30% of the time, broadly matching IMGT annotations. In vitro tests confirmed that a few of the cytomegalovirus-associated TCR beta chains recognize cytomegalovirus antigens. The presence/absence analyses assumed that sequencing depth was roughly uniform across donors, and that assumption may not be true. The classifier was reported to diagnose cytomegalovirus status with high specificity and sensitivity in both the original cohort and the validation cohort. For the cohort, immune exposure information was limited to CMV serostatus. Some IMGT-functional V segments, including TRBV6-2 and TRBV6-3, could not be told apart with the 87-base-pair reads, so those segments were excluded. Linkage disequilibrium might explain the correlated functional status among segregating V segments, but an unknown experimental factor could not be ruled out.

With respect to this clone: This receptor's antigen is unknown. Base qualities were left out, and no much larger clone turns up one base away.

The library was made by the immunoSEQ multiplex PCR assay. For the multiplex PCR, a mixture combining 60 forward primers for TCR Vbeta segments and 13 reverse primers for TCR Jbeta segments was used. The CDR3 region of rearranged TCR beta genes was amplified from genomic DNA by a multiplex PCR assay. Amplified TCR beta libraries were sequenced as 87-base-pair reads on the Illumina HiSeq System. Per the source publication's procedure: In a later analysis, around 80 million unique TCR beta chains were counted across the roughly 610 repertoires, and around 10 million of these chains were shared by at least two donors. Raw reads were error-corrected and collapsed into unique sequences with a nearest-neighbor algorithm that merged closely related sequences to remove PCR and sequencing errors. To assign V, D and J gene segments, CDR3 sequences were aligned to IMGT reference sequences. Each retained sequence needed at least a six-nucleotide match to both a V gene segment and a J gene segment. Rearrangements were called productive when the CDR3 lacked stop codons and stayed in frame with V and J; all others were non-productive. CDR3 was defined by IMGT convention, running from the second conserved V-encoded cysteine to the conserved J-encoded phenylalanine. In an earlier analysis of more than 550 of the donors, sequences lacking an unambiguous match to a single V gene segment were excluded. An earlier analysis of 500 to 700 of the donors classified V segments as functional when productive rearrangements were above 56.7% and as segregating when the standard deviation between donors was above 5%. A statistical classification framework was built to diagnose cytomegalovirus status from the catalog of TCR beta chain sequences. A later analysis assigned V and J genes by comparing TCR nucleotide sequences with IMGT/GENE-DB human TR gene sequences. Using the TCRdist pipeline, a later analysis assigned CDR3 sequences along with most-parsimonious VDJ recombination scenarios. In a later analysis, each TCR beta chain was defined by its CDR3 amino acid sequence together with its V-gene family, and reads without a unique V-gene family were excluded. A later analysis removed 500 to 600 highly shared, low-generation-probability nucleotide sequences to deal with suspected cross-contamination and a sequencing artifact. In a later analysis, a clonal expansion index for each public chain was calculated from normalized within-repertoire ranks of inferred template counts. In a later analysis, generation probabilities were computed with a VDJ recombination model fitted to out-of-frame rearrangements, and the resulting probabilities were checked against IGoR. Hypergeometric tests were used in a later analysis to score TCR-TCR, TCR-HLA and TCR-CMV co-occurrence, with a repertoire-size bias correction applied to the TCR pairs. False discovery rates were estimated in a later analysis by permuting HLA or CMV assignments 20 times. In a later analysis, co-occurring TCRs were grouped using DBSCAN, with TCRdist sequence similarity added in when clustering inside HLA-allele-positive subsets. Repertoires with fewer than 30,000 or more than 120,000 public chains, plus five repertoires with anomalous nucleotide sharing, were excluded from co-occurrence clustering. Here the immuneACCESS table is served through TCRdb, limited to in-frame sequences with V and J called. Missing clones are a known gap in these copies; in checked studies unresolved V genes cover under half, and the rest lacks a known reason. V, J and clone size were drawn from that table, and D and trimming were deduced from the DNA. The sample has 200,000 to 300,000 clones on record, roughly 82% of them singletons. Approximately 5.3% of the sample is in the top ten clones.

The cohort consisted of 666 healthy bone marrow donors. All cohort members were sampled while nominally healthy, although unrecorded immune exposures were likely present. The donor tested CMV seropositive and was one of the 289 seropositive cohort members. A peripheral blood sample was collected from each donor, and TCR beta sequencing was performed on peripheral blood mononuclear cells. Genomic DNA was extracted from the blood cell samples with the Qiagen DNeasy Blood Extraction Kit. V is pared back by 1 base and J by 2 bases, with 7 bases lying between the germline termini. CDR1 MNHEY and CDR2 SMNVEV are derived from the germline V gene (reference sequence). The CDR3 spans 14 residues, from the cysteine through the phenylalanine. The sequence is cut down to CDR3 DNA, 42 bases in frame from base 1.

The TCR comes from a woman aged 40 to 50 in good health and CMV-seropositive. The sequence links TRBV27 to TRBJ2-3, with no confidently assigned D gene. Sequenced: PBMCs. The CDR3 sequence is CASSLWAATDTQYF. The nucleotide sequence is TGTGCCAGCAGTTTATGGGCAGCCACAGATACGCAGTATTTT.